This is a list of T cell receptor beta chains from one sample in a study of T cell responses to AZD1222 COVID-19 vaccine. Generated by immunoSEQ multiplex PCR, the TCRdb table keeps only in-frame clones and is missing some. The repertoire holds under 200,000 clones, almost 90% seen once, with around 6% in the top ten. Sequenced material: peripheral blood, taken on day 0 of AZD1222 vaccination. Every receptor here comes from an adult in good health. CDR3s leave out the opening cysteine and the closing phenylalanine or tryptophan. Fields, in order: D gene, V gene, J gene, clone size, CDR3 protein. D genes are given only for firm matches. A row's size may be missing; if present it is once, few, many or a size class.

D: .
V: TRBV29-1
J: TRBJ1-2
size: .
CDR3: SVPRWRENGYT

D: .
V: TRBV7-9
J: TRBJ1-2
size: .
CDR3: ASSLQGTGYT

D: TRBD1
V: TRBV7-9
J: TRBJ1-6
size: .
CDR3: ASSVLQGDNSPLH

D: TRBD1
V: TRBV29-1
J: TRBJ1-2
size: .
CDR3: SASRDRGRQGYT

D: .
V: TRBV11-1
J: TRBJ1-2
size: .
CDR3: ASSLDASYGYT

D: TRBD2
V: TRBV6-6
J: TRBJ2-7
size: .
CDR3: ASSYTQGLATHEQY

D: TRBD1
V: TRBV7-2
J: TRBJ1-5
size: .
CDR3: ASSSTDRADQPQH

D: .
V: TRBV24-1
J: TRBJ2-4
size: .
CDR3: ATSGSGAHNIQY

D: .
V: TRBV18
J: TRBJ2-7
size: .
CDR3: ASSPPADSYEQY

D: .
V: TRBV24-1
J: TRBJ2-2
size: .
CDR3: ATSDLRSRSNTGELF

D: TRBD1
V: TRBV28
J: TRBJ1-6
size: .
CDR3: ASRRGRDRALAYNSPLH

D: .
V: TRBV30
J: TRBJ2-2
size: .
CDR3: AWSHLRNTGELF

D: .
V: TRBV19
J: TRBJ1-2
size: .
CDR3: ASSIGGSSYGYT

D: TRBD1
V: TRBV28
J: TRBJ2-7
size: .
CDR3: ASSTRDRGLGEQY

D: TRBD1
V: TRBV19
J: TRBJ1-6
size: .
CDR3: ASSIAPGQGVSPLH

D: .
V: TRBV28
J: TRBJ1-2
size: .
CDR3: ASSLVREAGYGYT

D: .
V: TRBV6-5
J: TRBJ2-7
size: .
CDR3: ASSYADSREQY

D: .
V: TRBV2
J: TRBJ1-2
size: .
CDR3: ASIRTAVGYT

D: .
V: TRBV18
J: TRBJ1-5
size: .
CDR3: ASSPGENQPQH

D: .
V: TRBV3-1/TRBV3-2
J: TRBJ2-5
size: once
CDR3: ASSQSPQGTQY

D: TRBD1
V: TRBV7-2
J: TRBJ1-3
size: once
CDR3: ASSLSHVQGLSGNTIY

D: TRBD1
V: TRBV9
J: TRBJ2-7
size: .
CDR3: ASSAGQGARYEQY

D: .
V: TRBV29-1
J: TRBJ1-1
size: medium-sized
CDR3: SVAGVPEATEAF

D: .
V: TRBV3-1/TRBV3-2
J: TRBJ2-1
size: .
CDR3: ASSQVGTDNEQF

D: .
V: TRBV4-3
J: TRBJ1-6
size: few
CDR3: ASSQDRRSPLH

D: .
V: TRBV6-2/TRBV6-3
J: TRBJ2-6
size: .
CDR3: ASSYPFGTPSSGANVLT

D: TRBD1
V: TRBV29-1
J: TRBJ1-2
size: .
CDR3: SVGQGTEGYT

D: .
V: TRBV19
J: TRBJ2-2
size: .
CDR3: ATAGGDVVANTGELF

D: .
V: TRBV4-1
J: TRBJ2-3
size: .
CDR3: ASSQDLDGTDTQY

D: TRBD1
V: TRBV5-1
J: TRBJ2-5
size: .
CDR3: ASSSVGTGQETQY

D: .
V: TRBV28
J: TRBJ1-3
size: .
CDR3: ASSSPSARDGNTIY

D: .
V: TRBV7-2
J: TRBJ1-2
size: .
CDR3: ASSLSSTGHGYT